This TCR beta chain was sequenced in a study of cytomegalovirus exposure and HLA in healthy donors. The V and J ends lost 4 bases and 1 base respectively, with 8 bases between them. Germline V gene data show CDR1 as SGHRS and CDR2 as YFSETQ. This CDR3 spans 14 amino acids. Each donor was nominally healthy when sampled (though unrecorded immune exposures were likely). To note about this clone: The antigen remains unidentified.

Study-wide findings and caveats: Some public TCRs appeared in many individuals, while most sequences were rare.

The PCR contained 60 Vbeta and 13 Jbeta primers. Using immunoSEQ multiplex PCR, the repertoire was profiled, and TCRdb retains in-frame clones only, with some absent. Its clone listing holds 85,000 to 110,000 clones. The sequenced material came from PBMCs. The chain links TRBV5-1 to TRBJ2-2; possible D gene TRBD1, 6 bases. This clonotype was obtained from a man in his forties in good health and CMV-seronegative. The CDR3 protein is CASSEGQNTGELFF. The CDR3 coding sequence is TGCGCCAGCAGCGAGGGACAGAACACCGGGGAGCTGTTTTTT.